The 14 T cell receptor beta chains given below trace back to one sample, sequenced in a study of Ad26.COV2.S vaccination and SARS-CoV-2 variants. Generated by immunoSEQ multiplex PCR, the TCRdb table keeps only in-frame clones and is missing some. The sample lists approximately 480,000 clones, around nine tenths occurring once. Treatment given: some 20 received Ad26.COV2.S at low or high dose, single or two shots; about 5 received placebo; per-sample allocation not given. Each sample was drawn 63 days after the first injection (of vaccine or placebo). The sample consisted of peripheral blood, taken in a trial of Ad26.COV2.S vaccine versus placebo. All receptors derive from a person aged 18-65 years who received the Ad26.COV2.S COVID-19 vaccine or a placebo.

This sequence joins TRBV9 and TRBJ1-2; 7 positions match TRBD1. CDR3 length: 16 amino acids. Germline V gene sequence: CDR1 SGDLS, CDR2 YYNGEE. V dropped 2 bases and J dropped 1; count of bases not matched to a gene: 8. CDR3 protein: CASSVFDRVGNYGYTF. CDR3 nucleotides: TGTGCCAGCAGCGTGTTCGACAGGGTTGGTAACTATGGCTACACCTTC. Together with reference TRBV9 and TRBJ1-2, the CDR3 gives the full variable domain: DSGVTQTPKHLITATGQRVTLRCSPRSGDLSVYWYQQSLDQGLQFLIQYYNGEERAKGNILERFSAQQFPDLHSELNLSSLELGDSALYFCASSVFDRVGNYGYTFGSGTRLTVV.

The CDR3 here is CASSIEAGFYEQYF. CDR3 DNA: TGTGCCAGTAGTATAGAGGCAGGGTTTTACGAGCAGTACTTC. The chain links TRBV19 to TRBJ2-7, with D possibly TRBD1 on 5 matching bases. The length of the CDR3 is 14 residues. The germline V gene has CDR1 LNHDA and CDR2 SQIVND (reference sequence). V was pared by 0 bases and J by 4 bases, with 10 bases between.

This clone was seen only a few times. The V gene is TRBV19, the J gene TRBJ1-2; 8 bases fit TRBD1. Per the germline V gene, CDR1 is LNHDA and CDR2 is SQIVND (reference sequence). V was pared by 6 bases and J by 8 bases, with 17 bases of the junction left unmatched. The CDR3 consists of 16 residues. In nucleotides, the CDR3 is TGTGCCAGTAGGCCCTCTACCGGGACAGGTATATGGGGCTACACCTTC. Its protein product is CASRPSTGTGIWGYTF.

CDR3 DNA sequence: TGTGCCAGCAGTGATTTCAACAGCCAGAACTATGGCTACACCTTC. Residues: CASSDFNSQNYGYTF. The chain links TRBV6-1 to TRBJ1-2, with D unclear. There are 15 residues in the CDR3. Trimming pared 3 bases from V and 2 bases from J, leaving 13 bases between. Germline values: CDR1 MNHNS, CDR2 SASEGT.

Only a few counts were recorded for this clone. The chain employs TRBV10-3 and TRBJ2-2; TRBD1 matches 9 bases. With 4 bases clipped from V and 0 bases from J, the junction kept 6 bases outside the gene matches. Germline V gene data show CDR1 as ENHRY and CDR2 as SYGVKD. The CDR3 consists of 17 residues. The CDR3 sequence: CAISGGQGAPNTGELFF. CDR3 coding DNA: TGTGCCATCAGTGGGGGACAGGGAGCTCCGAACACCGGGGAGCTGTTTTTT.

The CDR3 sequence is CASSQDVQGNSPLHF. CDR3 DNA sequence: TGCGCCAGCAGCCAAGATGTGCAGGGAAATTCACCCCTCCACTTT. The J gene is TRBJ1-6, the V gene TRBV4-1, with a tentative D call TRBD1 (5 bases). V was shortened by 0 bases and J by 7 bases, with 10 bases between the two germline ends. CDR1 is MGHRA and CDR2 is YSYEKL in the germline V gene. CDR3 length equals 15 residues.

The chain joins TRBV3-1 (or the pseudogene TRBV3-2) to TRBJ1-6; 8 nucleotides match TRBD1. This CDR3 is built from 14 residues. J was trimmed by 8 bases and V by 4 bases; bases with no gene match: 4. CDR1 LGHDT and CDR2 YNNKEL come from the germline V gene (reference sequence). The DNA of the CDR3 is TGTGCCAGCAGCCGGACAGGGAGGGATTCACCCCTCCACTTT. Its protein is CASSRTGRDSPLHF.

The chain carries TRBV27 and TRBJ2-1; TRBD2 aligns across 10 bases. CDR1 MNHEY and CDR2 SMNVEV come from the germline V gene (reference sequence). CDR3 length: 15 residues. V lost 6 bases and J lost 1; bases outside the gene matches: 3. This CDR3 is CASSFSGRSYNEQFF. CDR3 in DNA: TGTGCCAGCAGCTTTAGCGGGAGGTCCTACAATGAGCAGTTCTTC.

The V and J genes are TRBV6-5 and TRBJ2-3; tentatively, D is TRBD1 (6 bases). V gave up 5 bases and J gave up 7 bases, with 19 bases separating them. Germline loops: CDR1 MNHEY, CDR2 SVGAGI. The CDR3 consists of 15 residues. The CDR3 nucleotides are TGTGCCAGCAGTCTTTCTGGGACAACCCAGAATACGCAGTATTTT. Protein sequence: CASSLSGTTQNTQYF.

The chain employs TRBV23-1 and TRBJ1-1, with D maybe TRBD1 (5 bases). TRBV23-1 carries the ORF label, with uncertain function. Between the trimmed V and J ends, which lost 3 bases and 5 bases, there was a span of 13 bases. The CDR3 has 14 residues. The DNA of the CDR3 is TGCGCCAGCAGTCAGGGGGTGGGAAAGACTGAAGCTTTCTTT. Protein sequence: CASSQGVGKTEAFF.

This clone came up a few times. The V and J genes are TRBV28 and TRBJ2-7; D remains unclear. The CDR3 consists of 11 residues. Trimming took 2 bases from V and 2 from J, leaving 1 base between them. Germline V gives CDR1 MDHEN, CDR2 SYDVKM. In DNA, the CDR3 is TGTGCCAGCAGTTTAGCCTACGAGCAGTACTTC. It yields the protein CASSLAYEQYF.

This rearrangement joins TRBV29-1 to TRBJ2-1, with D uncertain. The CDR3 is 12 residues long. V lost 6 bases, J lost 4 bases, and 10 bases lay in between. Germline V gene sequence: CDR1 SQVTM, CDR2 ANQGSEA. CDR3 coding DNA: TGCAGCGTCGTGACAAGATACAATGAGCAGTTCTTC. This gives the protein CSVVTRYNEQFF.

The chain combines TRBV5-6 with TRBJ1-1, with TRBD1 identical over 8 bases. Germline V gene lookup returns CDR1 SGHDT and CDR2 YYEEEE. This CDR3 is built from 14 residues. Unmatched junction bases numbered 3, after V lost 1 base and J lost 4 bases. CDR3 coding DNA: TGTGCCAGCAGCTTGAGGACAGGGCCCACTGAAGCTTTCTTT. This sequence encodes CASSLRTGPTEAFF.

The chain links TRBV28 to TRBJ1-5, with D tentatively TRBD1 (5 bases). Germline V gene data show CDR1 as MDHEN and CDR2 as SYDVKM. The V and J ends lost 3 bases and 7 bases respectively, with 10 bases between them. There are 13 residues in the CDR3. DNA for the CDR3: TGTGCCAGCAGTTTCAGGGCCGGCCAGCCCCAGCATTTT. It is translated as CASSFRAGQPQHF.